The 3 T cell receptor beta chains below come from one sample, sequenced in a study of cytomegalovirus exposure and HLA in healthy donors. Vbeta (60) and Jbeta (13) primers were used in the PCR. Repertoires were generated with immunoSEQ multiplex PCR, while TCRdb's copy carries only in-frame clones and drops some. The repertoire includes approximately 190,000 clones, more than 80% of them detected once, and 2% to 3% sits in the top ten. Sequences were obtained from PBMCs. These receptors were taken from a woman in her fifties or sixties in good health and CMV-seropositive.

The chain carries TRBV19 and TRBJ1-4; 7 nucleotides agree with TRBD1. The J segment lost 8 bases and the V segment lost 9 bases, leaving 9 bases of the junction unmatched. CDR3 length equals 13 residues. Germline V lookup: CDR1 LNHDA, CDR2 SQIVND (reference sequence). CDR3 residues: CASQTGVNEKLFF. DNA of the CDR3: TGTGCCAGCCAAACAGGGGTCAACGAAAAACTGTTTTTT. The full variable domain, with the rest looked up from reference TRBV19 and TRBJ1-4, is DGGITQSPKYLFRKEGQNVTLSCEQNLNHDAMYWYRQDPGQGLRLIYYSQIVNDFQKGDIAEGYSVSREKKESFPLTVTSAQKNPTAFYLCASQTGVNEKLFFGSGTQLSVL.

The genes are TRBV4-1 and TRBJ2-3, with D maybe TRBD1 (5 bases). The CDR3 has 17 amino acids. Trimming pared 0 bases from V and 2 bases from J, leaving 15 bases between. CDR1 MGHRA and CDR2 YSYEKL come from the germline V gene. The CDR3: CASSQEVSGRPTDTQYF. The CDR3 coding sequence is TGCGCCAGCAGCCAAGAGGTATCAGGGCGGCCCACAGATACGCAGTATTTT.

This chain joins TRBV27 and TRBJ2-7; TRBD2 aligns across 10 bases. V dropped 6 bases and J dropped 4; count of bases not matched to a gene: 3. Germline V gene sequence: CDR1 MNHEY, CDR2 SMNVEV (reference sequence). CDR3 length: 13 residues. In nucleotides, the CDR3 is TGTGCCAGCAGGGGTAGCGGGGGGTACGAGCAGTACTTC. Translated, it gives CASRGSGGYEQYF.